This T cell receptor beta chain was captured in a study of early T cells in non-severe SARS-CoV-2 infection. Across the whole study: Alpha and beta chains were unpaired, from unsorted whole-blood bulk RNA. Study-level results: A preference for anti-spike CD8 responses marked VDJdb matching, which missed private and CD4 specificities.

Researchers attached unique molecular identifiers to individual cDNA molecules. TCRdb re-derived calls from the 5' RACE reads in MiXCR, one entry per CDR3 protein. The table shows approximately 52,000 distinct CDR3 sequences, with approximately 8% occurring only once. As regards this clonotype: What it binds is not known.

Germline values: CDR1 MNHNY, CDR2 SVGAGI (reference sequence). The CDR3 is 16 amino acids. The V end was cut by 0 bases, the J end by 11 bases, with 17 bases between. The sequence derives from an adult who was a healthcare worker with PCR-confirmed SARS-CoV-2 infection or an uninfected control (not recorded which). Sequencing input: whole blood. The chain uses TRBV6-6 and TRBJ1-6; D ambiguous. The DNA of the CDR3 is TGTGCCAGCAGTTACTCCCGGGCAGGCCCATCGACACCCCTCCACTTT. Translating gives CASSYSRAGPSTPLHF.